This T cell receptor beta chain originates from a study of memory CD4+ T cells and cytomegalovirus serostatus. As processed by the authors: After removing out-of-frame reads, 2,204,828 distinct TCRbeta sequences remained. Sequencing was performed with immunoSEQ multiplex PCR; in TCRdb, only in-frame clones are kept and a portion is missing. Clonal size and the V and J genes are those of that table, whereas D and trimming came from the DNA. The table has around 63,000 clones, about three quarters seen once. Germline CDR1 MGHRA, CDR2 YSYEKL. With 0 bases removed from V and 4 bases from J, the gap between germline ends came to 18 bases. CDR3 length: 17 residues. The sort gate was single viable CD3+CD4+CD8-CD45RO+ cells for memory CD4+ T cells.

This receptor was obtained from an adult in good health and CMV-seropositive. This chain joins TRBV4-1 and TRBJ1-1; a weak D match, TRBD1 (6 bases). Source material: memory CD4+ T cells from blood. Written as DNA, the CDR3 is TGCGCCAGCAGCCAAGAGGGCAGGGTCAGGGGTGGCACTGAAGCTTTCTTT. Amino acids: CASSQEGRVRGGTEAFF.